These 8 T cell receptor beta chains were sequenced from one sample in a study of CD8 T cells in ankylosing spondylitis. No antigen has been assigned to these receptors. TCRdb reanalysed the 5' RACE reads using MiXCR and keeps one entry per CDR3 protein. The sample records about 440,000 distinct CDR3 sequences, about a sixth being singletons. Findings and caveats of the study: Seemingly characteristic of ankylosing spondylitis blood was a TCR beta motif consisting of fewer than 10 highly homologous variants.

The sequencing input was blood, either unsorted or a sorted T cell fraction (not recorded which). The receptors come from a male donor with ankylosing spondylitis.

This clonotype appeared a few times. The chain recombines TRBV5-1 with TRBJ1-2; the match to TRBD1 covers 7 bases. The V and J ends lost 1 base and 6 bases, in that order; junction bases with no gene match: 9. Germline V CDR1 and CDR2: SGHRS, YFSETQ. The CDR3 runs to 15 residues. CDR3 sequence reads: CASSLTPTGKDGYTF. CDR3 nucleotides: TGCGCCAGCAGCTTGACTCCGACAGGGAAGGATGGCTACACCTTC.

This chain links TRBV6-5 with TRBJ1-2; D unclear. Germline loops: CDR1 MNHEY, CDR2 SVGAGI. V lost 5 bases to trimming and J lost 1 base, with 8 bases between them. The CDR3 extends over 13 amino acids. CDR3 amino acids: CASSVLINYGYTF. The CDR3 DNA reads TGTGCCAGCAGTGTCCTCATTAACTATGGCTACACCTTC.

This chain uses TRBV30 with TRBJ2-2; TRBD1 or TRBD2 may be the D gene (5 bases each). The CDR3 runs to 15 residues. The ends were cut back, 5 bases at V and 0 bases at J, with 13 bases in the middle. In germline, CDR1 is GTSNPN, CDR2 SVGIG (reference sequence). CDR3 sequence reads: CAWGRGSANTGELFF. CDR3 bases: TGTGCCTGGGGCCGGGGCAGTGCGAACACCGGGGAGCTGTTTTTT.

In its sample, this clonotype was seen a few times. The rearrangement joins TRBV6-1 to TRBJ2-3, with a tentative D call TRBD2 (6 bases). CDR1 and CDR2 from the germline V gene are MNHNS and SASEGT. CDR3 length: 17 amino acids. V shed 5 bases and J shed 3 bases, with 21 bases lying between them. The CDR3 coding sequence is TGTGCCAGCAGTCCACAAAGGCTGCCCCGGGGGACAGATACGCAGTATTTT. The encoded protein is CASSPQRLPRGTDTQYF.

This chain links TRBV7-9 with TRBJ2-7, with TRBD2 identical over 11 bases. This CDR3 is built from 16 residues. CDR1 and CDR2 (germline): SEHNR, FQNEAQ (reference sequence). V was clipped by 0 bases and J by 3 bases; unmatched bases: 4. CDR3 in DNA: TGTGCCAGCAGCTTAGCCCGACTAGCGGGGAACTACGAGCAGTACTTC. Encoded protein: CASSLARLAGNYEQYF.

The genes are TRBV3-1 and TRBJ1-5; 11 bases line up with TRBD1. Germline CDR1 is LGHDT and CDR2 is YNNKEL (reference sequence). The CDR3 extends over 15 amino acids. The junction had 6 bases not matched to a gene; V was cut back by 4 bases and J by 7 bases. CDR3 nucleotide sequence: TGTGCCAGCAGCCCCGGGACAGGGGGTGAGCAGCCCCAGCATTTT. The encoded protein is CASSPGTGGEQPQHF. Complete variable domain (other parts from reference TRBV3-1 and TRBJ1-5): DTAVSQTPKYLVTQMGNDKSIKCEQNLGHDTMYWYKQDSKKFLKIMFSYNNKELIINETVPNRFSPKSPDKAHLNLHINSLELGDSAVYFCASSPGTGGEQPQHFGDGTRLSIL.

This sequence joins TRBV2 and TRBJ2-2; D gene ambiguous. Germline V lookup: CDR1 SNHLY, CDR2 FYNNEI. V gave up 8 bases and J gave up 0 bases, with 13 bases separating them. This CDR3 is 15 amino acids long. The CDR3 DNA follows: TGTGCCAGCGGTACAGACCTCACGAACACCGGGGAGCTGTTTTTT. It encodes CASGTDLTNTGELFF. Combining the CDR3 with reference TRBV2 and TRBJ2-2 gives the whole variable domain EPEVTQTPSHQVTQMGQEVILRCVPISNHLYFYWYRQILGQKVEFLVSFYNNEISEKSEIFDDQFSVERPDGSNFTLKIRSTKLEDSAMYFCASGTDLTNTGELFFGEGSRLTVL.

This clonotype was detected only a few times. The rearrangement uses TRBV20-1 and TRBJ1-1; D gene uncertain. The CDR3 is 14 residues long. V was cut by 2 bases and J by 8 bases, with 18 bases left in between. Per the germline V gene, CDR1 is DFQATT and CDR2 is SNEGSKA (reference sequence). CDR3 nucleotides: TGCAGTGCTAGACAGGCGGTCGGGTCCCAGGAAGCTTTCTTT. As protein: CSARQAVGSQEAFF.